A selection of T cell receptor beta chains follows, all from one sample in a study of human T cells and chemical hapten exposure. TCRdb re-analysed the RACE reads in MiXCR, keeping a single row per CDR3 protein. The sample lists approximately 320,000 distinct CDR3 sequences, around 5% seen once, with around 8% in the top ten. The starting material was whole blood, obtained in connection with sensitization to the hapten diphenylcyclopropenone (DPC). All receptors derive from a woman under 30 with alopecia areata. Some clones in this sample may be carry-over from other donors' samples. Both conserved end residues are part of each CDR3. D genes are given only for firm matches. A row's size may be missing; if present it is once, few, many or a size class.

D gene: .
J gene: TRBJ1-1
V gene: TRBV7-2
clone size: few
CDR3 protein: CASSPRGGRTEAFF
CDR3 DNA: TGTGCCAGCAGTCCCAGGGGAGGGAGGACTGAAGCTTTCTTT

D gene: .
J gene: TRBJ1-2
V gene: TRBV7-2
clone size: many
CDR3 protein: CASSFSTLYGYTF
CDR3 DNA: TGTGCCAGCAGCTTTTCGACCCTCTATGGCTACACCTTC

D gene: TRBD1
J gene: TRBJ1-2
V gene: TRBV5-6
clone size: many
CDR3 protein: CASSPPGTGGSGYGYTF
CDR3 DNA: TGTGCCAGCAGCCCTCCCGGGACAGGGGGCAGCGGCTATGGCTACACCTTC

D gene: .
J gene: TRBJ1-4
V gene: TRBV7-2
clone size: few
CDR3 protein: CASSTGRGEKLFF
CDR3 DNA: TGTGCCAGCAGTACAGGGCGGGGTGAAAAACTGTTTTTT

D gene: TRBD2
J gene: TRBJ2-7
V gene: TRBV3-1
clone size: .
CDR3 protein: CASSLTAGRVHEQYF
CDR3 DNA: TGTGCCAGCAGCCTCACGGCGGGGAGGGTCCACGAGCAGTACTTC

D gene: .
J gene: TRBJ2-2
V gene: TRBV6-2/TRBV6-3
clone size: many
CDR3 protein: CASSFTRSGELFF
CDR3 DNA: TGTGCCAGCAGTTTCACACGGTCCGGGGAGCTGTTTTTT

D gene: .
J gene: TRBJ2-1
V gene: TRBV28
clone size: many
CDR3 protein: CASSLGGGRGFDEQFF
CDR3 DNA: TGTGCCAGCAGTTTAGGGGGCGGCAGGGGCTTCGATGAGCAGTTCTTC

D gene: .
J gene: TRBJ2-2
V gene: TRBV6-2/TRBV6-3
clone size: few
CDR3 protein: CASSYSRDPNTGELFF
CDR3 DNA: TGTGCCAGCAGTTACTCGAGGGACCCGAACACCGGGGAGCTGTTTTTT

D gene: .
J gene: TRBJ1-6
V gene: TRBV4-3
clone size: .
CDR3 protein: CASSHHGQSGGISPLHF
CDR3 DNA: TGCGCCAGCAGCCATCACGGTCAGTCCGGGGGGATTTCACCCCTCCACTTT

D gene: .
J gene: TRBJ2-7
V gene: TRBV4-3
clone size: many
CDR3 protein: CASSHGRDTSEQYF
CDR3 DNA: TGCGCCAGCAGCCACGGCCGGGACACCTCCGAGCAGTACTTC

D gene: TRBD1
J gene: TRBJ2-4
V gene: TRBV18
clone size: few
CDR3 protein: CASSSAGGKNIQYF
CDR3 DNA: TGTGCCAGCTCTTCTGCAGGGGGCAAAAACATTCAGTACTTC

D gene: .
J gene: TRBJ1-6
V gene: TRBV28
clone size: .
CDR3 protein: CASSPLGGQNSPLHF
CDR3 DNA: TGTGCCAGCAGTCCCCTCGGGGGGCAGAATTCACCCCTCCACTTT

D gene: .
J gene: TRBJ1-1
V gene: TRBV2
clone size: few
CDR3 protein: CASRGRTYNLKEAFF
CDR3 DNA: TGTGCCAGTCGTGGCCGTACCTACAACCTAAAGGAAGCTTTCTTT

D gene: .
J gene: TRBJ2-7
V gene: TRBV5-5
clone size: many
CDR3 protein: CASSSGDFYEQYF
CDR3 DNA: TGTGCCAGCAGCTCCGGGGACTTCTACGAGCAGTACTTC

D gene: .
J gene: TRBJ2-3
V gene: TRBV3-1
clone size: many
CDR3 protein: CASSQYGAYTDTQYF
CDR3 DNA: TGTGCCAGCAGCCAATACGGGGCCTACACAGATACGCAGTATTTT

D gene: TRBD2
J gene: TRBJ2-3
V gene: TRBV7-2
clone size: many
CDR3 protein: CASSYGTSVRADTQYF
CDR3 DNA: TGTGCCAGCAGTTACGGGACTAGCGTCAGGGCAGATACGCAGTATTTT

D gene: TRBD1
J gene: TRBJ1-2
V gene: TRBV11-2
clone size: .
CDR3 protein: CASSRRQGVYGYTF
CDR3 DNA: TGTGCCAGCAGCAGAAGACAGGGAGTCTATGGCTACACCTTC

D gene: .
J gene: TRBJ2-1
V gene: TRBV11-3
clone size: few
CDR3 protein: CASSLDAADYNEQFF
CDR3 DNA: TGTGCCAGCAGCTTAGATGCCGCGGACTACAATGAGCAGTTCTTC

D gene: TRBD1
J gene: TRBJ1-5
V gene: TRBV3-1
clone size: many
CDR3 protein: CASSQQGGQPQHF
CDR3 DNA: TGTGCCAGCAGCCAGCAGGGGGGTCAGCCCCAGCATTTT

D gene: .
J gene: TRBJ2-7
V gene: TRBV20-1
clone size: few
CDR3 protein: CSAPRAVSSYEQYF
CDR3 DNA: TGCAGTGCGCCGAGGGCGGTCAGCTCCTACGAGCAGTACTTC

D gene: .
J gene: TRBJ2-3
V gene: TRBV10-3
clone size: few
CDR3 protein: CAISDRVNTQYF
CDR3 DNA: TGTGCCATCAGTGACAGGGTTAATACGCAGTATTTT

D gene: TRBD1
J gene: TRBJ2-2
V gene: TRBV6-5
clone size: few
CDR3 protein: CASRPGQGSTGELFF
CDR3 DNA: TGTGCCAGCAGACCGGGACAGGGGTCCACCGGGGAGCTGTTTTTT

D gene: TRBD1
J gene: TRBJ1-6
V gene: TRBV2
clone size: many
CDR3 protein: CATHDDRGQRNSPLHF
CDR3 DNA: TGTGCCACCCATGACGACAGGGGGCAGCGTAATTCACCCCTCCACTTT

D gene: .
J gene: TRBJ1-2
V gene: TRBV18
clone size: .
CDR3 protein: CASSFDRYTNYGYTF
CDR3 DNA: TGTGCCAGCTCATTCGACCGGTACACTAACTATGGCTACACCTTC

D gene: TRBD1
J gene: TRBJ1-4
V gene: TRBV9
clone size: .
CDR3 protein: CASSVDGQGSEKLFF
CDR3 DNA: TGTGCCAGCAGCGTAGACGGACAGGGATCCGAAAAACTGTTTTTT

D gene: .
J gene: TRBJ1-6
V gene: TRBV9
clone size: .
CDR3 protein: CASSVAEGNSPLHF
CDR3 DNA: TGTGCCAGCAGCGTAGCAGAGGGGAATTCACCCCTCCACTTT

D gene: TRBD1
J gene: TRBJ2-7
V gene: TRBV11-2
clone size: few
CDR3 protein: CASSPLGTGVSEQYF
CDR3 DNA: TGTGCCAGCAGCCCGCTCGGGACAGGGGTTAGCGAGCAGTACTTC

D gene: TRBD1
J gene: TRBJ1-4
V gene: TRBV5-6
clone size: .
CDR3 protein: CASSSWDRGNEKLFF
CDR3 DNA: TGTGCCAGCAGCTCATGGGACAGGGGGAATGAAAAACTGTTTTTT

D gene: TRBD2
J gene: TRBJ2-4
V gene: TRBV6-2/TRBV6-3
clone size: many
CDR3 protein: CASSDRTSGGLAKNIQYF
CDR3 DNA: TGTGCCAGCAGTGACAGGACTAGCGGGGGGCTAGCCAAAAACATTCAGTACTTC

D gene: TRBD2
J gene: TRBJ2-7
V gene: TRBV6-6
clone size: .
CDR3 protein: CASSSPSGGLGFEQYF
CDR3 DNA: TGTGCCAGCAGTTCTCCTAGCGGGGGGTTGGGGTTCGAGCAGTACTTC

D gene: .
J gene: TRBJ2-3
V gene: TRBV29-1
clone size: many
CDR3 protein: CSVEDGDGADTQYF
CDR3 DNA: TGCAGCGTTGAAGATGGGGATGGGGCAGATACGCAGTATTTT

D gene: .
J gene: TRBJ2-5
V gene: TRBV7-9
clone size: .
CDR3 protein: CASSLLAGEETQYF
CDR3 DNA: TGTGCCAGCAGCTTGTTAGCAGGGGAGGAGACCCAGTACTTC

D gene: .
J gene: TRBJ2-7
V gene: TRBV18
clone size: few
CDR3 protein: CASSRDRRSYEQYF
CDR3 DNA: TGTGCCAGCTCACGTGACAGGCGCTCCTACGAGCAGTACTTC

D gene: .
J gene: TRBJ1-1
V gene: TRBV6-5
clone size: few
CDR3 protein: CASSNTGTLTTEAFF
CDR3 DNA: TGTGCCAGCAGTAACACAGGGACGTTAACCACTGAAGCTTTCTTT

D gene: TRBD2
J gene: TRBJ2-2
V gene: TRBV7-2
clone size: .
CDR3 protein: CASSLALAGTGELFF
CDR3 DNA: TGTGCCAGCAGCTTAGCCCTAGCGGGGACCGGGGAGCTGTTTTTT

D gene: .
J gene: TRBJ1-1
V gene: TRBV20-1
clone size: few
CDR3 protein: CSIVPGGSSVNTEAFF
CDR3 DNA: TGCAGTATCGTACCGGGGGGGTCTAGTGTGAACACTGAAGCTTTCTTT

D gene: .
J gene: TRBJ1-1
V gene: TRBV5-4
clone size: .
CDR3 protein: CASRQQWAKAEAFF
CDR3 DNA: TGTGCCAGCAGACAACAGTGGGCAAAGGCTGAAGCTTTCTTT

D gene: .
J gene: TRBJ2-5
V gene: TRBV20-1
clone size: many
CDR3 protein: CSARRWGIQETQYF
CDR3 DNA: TGCAGTGCTAGACGCTGGGGGATTCAAGAGACCCAGTACTTC

D gene: TRBD2
J gene: TRBJ2-3
V gene: TRBV20-1
clone size: many
CDR3 protein: CSALAGEGASTDTQYF
CDR3 DNA: TGCAGTGCACTAGCGGGGGAGGGGGCTAGCACAGATACGCAGTATTTT

D gene: .
J gene: TRBJ1-4
V gene: TRBV4-3
clone size: few
CDR3 protein: CASSPRTSGSEKLFF
CDR3 DNA: TGCGCCAGCAGCCCCCGGACGTCCGGTAGCGAAAAACTGTTTTTT

D gene: .
J gene: TRBJ2-5
V gene: TRBV18
clone size: .
CDR3 protein: CASSPIPGQETQYF
CDR3 DNA: TGTGCCAGCTCACCAATTCCAGGCCAAGAGACCCAGTACTTC

D gene: .
J gene: TRBJ1-2
V gene: TRBV20-1
clone size: .
CDR3 protein: CSGAADLSNYGYTF
CDR3 DNA: TGCAGTGGGGCCGCGGACCTATCTAACTATGGCTACACCTTC

D gene: .
J gene: TRBJ2-3
V gene: TRBV4-3
clone size: .
CDR3 protein: CASSQDSSSTDTQYF
CDR3 DNA: TGCGCCAGCAGCCAAGATAGTTCTAGCACAGATACGCAGTATTTT

D gene: .
J gene: TRBJ2-5
V gene: TRBV12-3/TRBV12-4
clone size: .
CDR3 protein: CASSLGGRVKTQYF
CDR3 DNA: TGTGCCAGCAGTTTGGGGGGGCGTGTAAAGACCCAGTACTTC

D gene: .
J gene: TRBJ1-5
V gene: TRBV20-1
clone size: few
CDR3 protein: CSASGAHAGMNQPQHF
CDR3 DNA: TGCAGTGCTAGTGGTGCCCACGCGGGTATGAATCAGCCCCAGCATTTT

D gene: .
J gene: TRBJ1-6
V gene: TRBV6-1
clone size: few
CDR3 protein: CASIEGWDLNSPLHF
CDR3 DNA: TGTGCCAGCATCGAGGGCTGGGATCTTAATTCACCCCTCCACTTT

D gene: .
J gene: TRBJ2-1
V gene: TRBV6-1
clone size: many
CDR3 protein: CASGPSPGGVGSYNEQFF
CDR3 DNA: TGTGCCAGCGGCCCCTCCCCTGGGGGAGTAGGTTCCTACAATGAGCAGTTCTTC

D gene: TRBD2
J gene: TRBJ2-3
V gene: TRBV28
clone size: .
CDR3 protein: CASIPSGGTDTQYF
CDR3 DNA: TGTGCCAGCATCCCTAGCGGGGGCACAGATACGCAGTATTTT

D gene: .
J gene: TRBJ2-3
V gene: TRBV4-3
clone size: few
CDR3 protein: CASSQDPQVPDTQYF
CDR3 DNA: TGCGCCAGCAGCCAAGATCCACAGGTCCCAGATACGCAGTATTTT

D gene: TRBD1
J gene: TRBJ2-2
V gene: TRBV10-3
clone size: many
CDR3 protein: CAISGQGAHTGELFF
CDR3 DNA: TGTGCCATCAGTGGTCAGGGGGCCCACACCGGGGAGCTGTTTTTT

D gene: TRBD2
J gene: TRBJ2-3
V gene: TRBV7-2
clone size: many
CDR3 protein: CASSVSGASTDTQYF
CDR3 DNA: TGTGCCAGCAGCGTTAGCGGGGCAAGCACAGATACGCAGTATTTT

D gene: .
J gene: TRBJ1-4
V gene: TRBV5-8
clone size: few
CDR3 protein: CASPRRGFNEKLFF
CDR3 DNA: TGTGCCAGCCCTAGGAGAGGCTTTAATGAAAAACTGTTTTTT

D gene: .
J gene: TRBJ1-4
V gene: TRBV15
clone size: .
CDR3 protein: CATSRVARASNEKLFF
CDR3 DNA: TGTGCCACCAGCAGAGTCGCCCGGGCCTCTAATGAAAAACTGTTTTTT

D gene: .
J gene: TRBJ1-4
V gene: TRBV6-5
clone size: many
CDR3 protein: CASSYARFRGETNEKLFF
CDR3 DNA: TGTGCCAGCAGTTACGCTAGGTTTCGGGGGGAAACTAATGAAAAACTGTTTTTT

D gene: TRBD1
J gene: TRBJ2-7
V gene: TRBV27
clone size: few
CDR3 protein: CASSLIGRTGSYEQYF
CDR3 DNA: TGTGCCAGCAGTTTAATTGGTAGGACAGGGTCGTACGAGCAGTACTTC

D gene: TRBD1
J gene: TRBJ1-3
V gene: TRBV4-3
clone size: few
CDR3 protein: CASSHQDRAGNTIYF
CDR3 DNA: TGCGCCAGCAGCCACCAGGACAGGGCTGGAAACACCATATATTTT

D gene: .
J gene: TRBJ2-1
V gene: TRBV6-2/TRBV6-3
clone size: many
CDR3 protein: CASSYQVSSYNEQFF
CDR3 DNA: TGTGCCAGCAGTTACCAGGTTAGCTCCTACAATGAGCAGTTCTTC

D gene: .
J gene: TRBJ2-5
V gene: TRBV5-1
clone size: many
CDR3 protein: CASSLAVRGETQYF
CDR3 DNA: TGCGCCAGCAGCTTGGCGGTCAGGGGAGAGACCCAGTACTTC

D gene: .
J gene: TRBJ1-2
V gene: TRBV6-6
clone size: few
CDR3 protein: CASSPQSPPGYTF
CDR3 DNA: TGTGCCAGCAGTCCACAGTCCCCCCCTGGCTACACCTTC

D gene: TRBD1
J gene: TRBJ2-2
V gene: TRBV10-3
clone size: many
CDR3 protein: CAISPRTGGTGELFF
CDR3 DNA: TGTGCCATCAGTCCTCGGACAGGGGGCACCGGGGAGCTGTTTTTT